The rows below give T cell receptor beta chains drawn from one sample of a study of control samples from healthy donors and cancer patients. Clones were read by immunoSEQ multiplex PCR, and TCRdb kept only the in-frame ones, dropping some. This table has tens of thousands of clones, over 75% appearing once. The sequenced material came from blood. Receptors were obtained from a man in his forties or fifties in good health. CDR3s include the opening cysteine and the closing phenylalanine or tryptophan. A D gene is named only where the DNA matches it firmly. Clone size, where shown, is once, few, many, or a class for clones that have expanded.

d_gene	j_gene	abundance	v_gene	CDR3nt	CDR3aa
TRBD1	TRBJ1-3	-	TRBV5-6	TGTGCCAGCAGCTTGGAAAGGACAGGCGCTGGAAACACCATATATTTT	CASSLERTGAGNTIYF
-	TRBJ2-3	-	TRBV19	TGTGCCAGTACTCCGCTGTGGGGGGGGACAACAGATACGCAGTATTTT	CASTPLWGGTTDTQYF
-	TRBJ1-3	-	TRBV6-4	TGTGCCATCGCAGTCTCTGGAAACACCATATATTTT	CAIAVSGNTIYF
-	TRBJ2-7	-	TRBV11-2	TGTGCCAGCAGCGTAACGGGACACATAATCAACTCCTACGAGCAGTACTTC	CASSVTGHIINSYEQYF
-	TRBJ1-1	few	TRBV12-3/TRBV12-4	TGTGCCAGCAGTTTAGCGGGGCCCAAAGCTTTCTTT	CASSLAGPKAFF
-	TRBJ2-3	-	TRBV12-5	TGTGCTAGTGGCTCAAGAAGGGGGGTTAGCACAGATACGCAGTATTTT	CASGSRRGVSTDTQYF
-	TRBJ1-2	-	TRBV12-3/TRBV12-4	TGTGCCAGCAGTTTAGGGGGCCCGGGCTACACCTTC	CASSLGGPGYTF
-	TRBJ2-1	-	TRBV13	TGTGCCAGCAGCCGCGTAGGGGAGCAGTTCTTC	CASSRVGEQFF
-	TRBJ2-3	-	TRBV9	TGTGCCAGCAGCGTAGAAGGGACTGGTACGCAGTATTTT	CASSVEGTGTQYF
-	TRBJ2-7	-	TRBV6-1	TGTGCCAGCAGTGAAGCGCTCGCACAGGGCGGTTACTACGAGCAGTACTTC	CASSEALAQGGYYEQYF
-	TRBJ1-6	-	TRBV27	TGTGCCAGCAGTTCCGGGACTGGCAATTCACCCCTCCACTTT	CASSSGTGNSPLHF
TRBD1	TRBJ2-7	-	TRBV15	TGTGCCACCAGGGGAAGACCGGGACAGGTTTCCTACGAGCAGTACTTC	CATRGRPGQVSYEQYF
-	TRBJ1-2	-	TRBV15	TGTGCCACCAGCAGAGTCCCCCGGGGGGCAGGTTTAGGCTACACCTTC	CATSRVPRGAGLGYTF